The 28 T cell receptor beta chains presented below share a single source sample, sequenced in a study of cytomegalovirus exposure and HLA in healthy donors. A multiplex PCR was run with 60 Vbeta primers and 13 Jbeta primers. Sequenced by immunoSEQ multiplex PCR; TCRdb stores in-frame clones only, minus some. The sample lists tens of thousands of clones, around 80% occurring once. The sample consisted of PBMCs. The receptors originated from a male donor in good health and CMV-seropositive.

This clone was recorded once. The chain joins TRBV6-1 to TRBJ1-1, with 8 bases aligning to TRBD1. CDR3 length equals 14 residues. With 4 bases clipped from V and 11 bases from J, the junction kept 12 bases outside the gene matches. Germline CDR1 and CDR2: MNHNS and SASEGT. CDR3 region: CASSVFAGGLGAFF. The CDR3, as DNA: TGTGCCAGCAGTGTTTTTGCAGGGGGCTTGGGGGCTTTCTTT.

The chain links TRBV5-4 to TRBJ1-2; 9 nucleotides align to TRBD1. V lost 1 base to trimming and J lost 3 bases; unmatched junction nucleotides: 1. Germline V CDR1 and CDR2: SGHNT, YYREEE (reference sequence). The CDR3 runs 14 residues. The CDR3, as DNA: TGTGCCAGCAGCTTGTGGGACAGGGACTATGGCTACACCTTC. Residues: CASSLWDRDYGYTF.

Written as DNA, the CDR3 is TGTGCCATCAGTGAGAGTCTAGCGGCAGATACGCAGTATTTT. It is translated as CAISESLAADTQYF. This chain uses TRBV10-3 with TRBJ2-3; TRBD2 matches 7 bases. The V gene's germline CDR1 is ENHRY and CDR2 SYGVKD. The CDR3 totals 14 residues. J lost 4 bases, V lost 2 bases, and 3 bases had no gene match.

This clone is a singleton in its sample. Written as DNA, the CDR3 is TGTGCCAGCAGTAGCACAGGACAGGAGACCCAGTACTTC. This gives the protein CASSSTGQETQYF. This chain connects TRBV27 to TRBJ2-5; maybe TRBD1 (6 bases). This CDR3 region has 13 residues. Trimming took off 5 bases at V and 5 bases at J, with 12 bases between the two ends. The germline V gene encodes CDR1 MNHEY and CDR2 SMNVEV (reference sequence).

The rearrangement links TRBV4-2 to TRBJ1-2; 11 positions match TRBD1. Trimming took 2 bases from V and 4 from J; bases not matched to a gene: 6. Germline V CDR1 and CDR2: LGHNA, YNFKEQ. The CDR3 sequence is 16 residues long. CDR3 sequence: CASSQRGTGGPYGYTF. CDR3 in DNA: TGTGCCAGCAGCCAAAGAGGGACAGGGGGACCCTATGGCTACACCTTC.

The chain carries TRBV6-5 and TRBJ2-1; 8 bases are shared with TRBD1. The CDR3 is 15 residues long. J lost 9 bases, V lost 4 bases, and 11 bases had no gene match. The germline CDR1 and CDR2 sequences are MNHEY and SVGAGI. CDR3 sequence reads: CASSSLAGGTGEQFF. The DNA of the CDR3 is TGTGCCAGCAGTTCGTTGGCAGGGGGCACCGGTGAGCAGTTCTTC.

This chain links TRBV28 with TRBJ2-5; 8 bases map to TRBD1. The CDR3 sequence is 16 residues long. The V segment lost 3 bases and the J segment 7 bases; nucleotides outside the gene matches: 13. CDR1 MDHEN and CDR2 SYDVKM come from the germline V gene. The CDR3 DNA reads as TGTGCCAGCAGTTTCGGCGGACAGGGCGGGTCGGGGACCCAGTACTTC. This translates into CASSFGGQGGSGTQYF.

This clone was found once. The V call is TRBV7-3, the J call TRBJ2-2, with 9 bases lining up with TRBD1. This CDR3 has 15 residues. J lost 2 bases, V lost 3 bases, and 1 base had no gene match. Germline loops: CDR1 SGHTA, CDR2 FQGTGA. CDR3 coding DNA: TGTGCCAGCAGCTTGACAGGGGGTAACACCGGGGAGCTGTTTTTT. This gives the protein CASSLTGGNTGELFF. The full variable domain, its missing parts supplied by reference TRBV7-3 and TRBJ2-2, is GAGVSQTPSNKVTEKGKYVELRCDPISGHTALYWYRQSLGQGPEFLIYFQGTGAADDSGLPNDRFFAVRPEGSVSTLKIQRTERGDSAVYLCASSLTGGNTGELFFGEGSRLTVL.

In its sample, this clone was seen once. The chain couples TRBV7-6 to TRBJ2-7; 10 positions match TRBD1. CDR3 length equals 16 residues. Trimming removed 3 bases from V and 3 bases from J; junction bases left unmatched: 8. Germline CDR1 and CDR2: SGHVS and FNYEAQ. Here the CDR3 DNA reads TGTGCCAGCAGCTTTTATCCCCGGGACAGGGGCTACGAGCAGTACTTC. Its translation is CASSFYPRDRGYEQYF. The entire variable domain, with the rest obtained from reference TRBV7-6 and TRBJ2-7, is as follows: GAGVSQSPRYKVTKRGQDVALRCDPISGHVSLYWYRQALGQGPEFLTYFNYEAQQDKSGLPNDRFSAERPEGSISTLTIQRTEQRDSAMYRCASSFYPRDRGYEQYFGPGTRLTVT.

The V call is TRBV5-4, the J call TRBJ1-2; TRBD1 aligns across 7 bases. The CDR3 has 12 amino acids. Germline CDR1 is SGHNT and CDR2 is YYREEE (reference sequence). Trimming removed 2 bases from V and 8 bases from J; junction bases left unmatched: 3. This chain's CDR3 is CASSFTGDGYTF. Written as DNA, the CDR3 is TGTGCCAGCAGCTTTACAGGGGACGGCTACACCTTC.

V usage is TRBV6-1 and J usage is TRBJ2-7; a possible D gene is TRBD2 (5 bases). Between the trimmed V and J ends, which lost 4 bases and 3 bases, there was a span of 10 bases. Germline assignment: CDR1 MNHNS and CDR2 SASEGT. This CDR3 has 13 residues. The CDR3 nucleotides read TGTGCCAGCAGTGTTCTAGAGGGCTACGAGCAGTACTTC. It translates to CASSVLEGYEQYF.

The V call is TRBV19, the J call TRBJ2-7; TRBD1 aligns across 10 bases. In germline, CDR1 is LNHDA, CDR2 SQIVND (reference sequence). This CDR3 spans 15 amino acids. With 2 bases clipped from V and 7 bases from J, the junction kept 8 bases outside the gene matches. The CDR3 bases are TGTGCCAGTAGTATAACCGGGACAGGGGTGGAAGAGCAGTACTTC. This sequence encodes CASSITGTGVEEQYF. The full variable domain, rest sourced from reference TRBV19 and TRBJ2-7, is DGGITQSPKYLFRKEGQNVTLSCEQNLNHDAMYWYRQDPGQGLRLIYYSQIVNDFQKGDIAEGYSVSREKKESFPLTVTSAQKNPTAFYLCASSITGTGVEEQYFGPGTRLTVT.

The CDR3 sequence is CASSPRRGSEAFF. CDR3 sequence (DNA): TGTGCCAGCAGCCCCAGACGAGGGTCTGAAGCTTTCTTT. The chain joins TRBV14 to TRBJ1-1; D gene unclear. Trimming stripped 4 bases from V and 6 bases from J, with 12 bases between. CDR1 SGHDN and CDR2 FVKESK come from the germline V gene. The CDR3 consists of 13 residues.

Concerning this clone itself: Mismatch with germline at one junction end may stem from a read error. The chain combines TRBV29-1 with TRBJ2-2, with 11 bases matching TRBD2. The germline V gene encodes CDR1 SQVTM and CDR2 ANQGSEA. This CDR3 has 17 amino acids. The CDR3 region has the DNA TGCATCGTTGGCGGCGGTAGCGGGAGGGCCAACACCGGGGAGCTGTTTTTT. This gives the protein CIVGGGSGRANTGELFF.

The CDR3: CASSPRGGTVSYEQYF. The CDR3 nucleotides read TGTGCCAGCTCCCCGAGGGGCGGGACCGTGTCCTACGAGCAGTACTTC. The chain recombines TRBV18 with TRBJ2-7; possibly TRBD2 for D (6 bases). Trimming removed 6 bases from V and 1 base from J, with 19 bases in between. The germline CDR1 and CDR2 sequences are KGHSH and LQKENI. The CDR3 has 16 amino acids.

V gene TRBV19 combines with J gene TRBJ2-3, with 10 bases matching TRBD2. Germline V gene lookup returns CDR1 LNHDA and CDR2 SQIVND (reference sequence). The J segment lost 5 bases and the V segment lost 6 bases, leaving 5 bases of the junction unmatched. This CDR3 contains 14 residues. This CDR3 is CASRGLALEDTQYF. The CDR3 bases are TGTGCCAGTAGGGGACTAGCGCTGGAAGATACGCAGTATTTT.

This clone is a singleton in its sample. The CDR3 is CAISESTVRGELFF. The CDR3 DNA is TGTGCCATCAGTGAGTCGACTGTCCGGGGGGAGCTGTTTTTT. The chain combines TRBV10-3 with TRBJ2-2; D unresolved. Per germline, CDR1 ENHRY and CDR2 SYGVKD. V shed 0 bases and J shed 8 bases, with 10 bases lying between them. The CDR3 covers 14 residues.

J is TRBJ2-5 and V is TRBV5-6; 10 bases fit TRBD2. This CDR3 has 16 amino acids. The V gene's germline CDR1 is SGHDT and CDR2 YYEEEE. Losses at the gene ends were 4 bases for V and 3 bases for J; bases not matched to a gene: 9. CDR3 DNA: TGTGCCAGCAGCCCCGGACTAGCGGCGCGAGAAGAGACCCAGTACTTC. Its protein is CASSPGLAAREETQYF.

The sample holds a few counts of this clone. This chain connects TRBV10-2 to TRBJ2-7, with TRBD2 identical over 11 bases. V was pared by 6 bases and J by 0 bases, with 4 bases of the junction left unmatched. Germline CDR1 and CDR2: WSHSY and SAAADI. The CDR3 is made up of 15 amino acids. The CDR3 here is CASRRGLADSYEQYF. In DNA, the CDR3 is TGCGCCAGCAGACGGGGACTAGCGGACTCCTACGAGCAGTACTTC.

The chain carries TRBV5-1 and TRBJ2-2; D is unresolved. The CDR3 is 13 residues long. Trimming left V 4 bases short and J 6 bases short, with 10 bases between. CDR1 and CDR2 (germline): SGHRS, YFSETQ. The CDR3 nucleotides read TGCGCCAGCAGCCTAAGACAATCCGGGGAGCTGTTTTTT. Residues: CASSLRQSGELFF.

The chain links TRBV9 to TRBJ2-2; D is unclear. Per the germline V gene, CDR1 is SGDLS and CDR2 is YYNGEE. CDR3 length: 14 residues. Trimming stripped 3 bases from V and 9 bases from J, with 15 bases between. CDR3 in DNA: TGTGCCAGCAGCGCCCGCCCCTCCACTCGGGAGCTGTTTTTT. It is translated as CASSARPSTRELFF.

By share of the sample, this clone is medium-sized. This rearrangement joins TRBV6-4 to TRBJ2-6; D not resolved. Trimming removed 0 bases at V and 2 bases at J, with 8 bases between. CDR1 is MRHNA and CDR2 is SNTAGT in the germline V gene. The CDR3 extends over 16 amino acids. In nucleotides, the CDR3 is TGTGCCAGCAGTGACTCGAGTGGAGCTGGGGCCAACGTCCTGACTTTC. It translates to CASSDSSGAGANVLTF.

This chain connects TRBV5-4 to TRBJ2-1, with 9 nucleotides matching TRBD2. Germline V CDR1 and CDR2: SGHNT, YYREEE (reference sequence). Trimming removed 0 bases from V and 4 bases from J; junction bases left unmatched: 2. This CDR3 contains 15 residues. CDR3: CASSLGLAGYNEQFF. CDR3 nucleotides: TGTGCCAGCAGCTTGGGGCTAGCGGGGTACAATGAGCAGTTCTTC.

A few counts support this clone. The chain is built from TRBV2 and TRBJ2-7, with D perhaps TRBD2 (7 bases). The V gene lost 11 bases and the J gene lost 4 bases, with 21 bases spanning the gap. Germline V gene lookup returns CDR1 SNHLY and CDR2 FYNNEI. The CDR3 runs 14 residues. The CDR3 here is CASFKGGERYEQYF. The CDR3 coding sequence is TGTGCCTCTTTCAAAGGGGGGGAGCGGTACGAGCAGTACTTC. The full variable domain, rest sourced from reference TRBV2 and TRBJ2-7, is EPEVTQTPSHQVTQMGQEVILRCVPISNHLYFYWYRQILGQKVEFLVSFYNNEISEKSEIFDDQFSVERPDGSNFTLKIRSTKLEDSAMYFCASFKGGERYEQYFGPGTRLTVT.

CDR3 residues: CASSLWGQGDNTEAFF. The CDR3 nucleotides read TGTGCCAGCAGTTTATGGGGACAGGGGGATAACACTGAAGCTTTCTTT. V and J are TRBV28 and TRBJ1-1, with 11 bases aligning to TRBD1. J was trimmed by 2 bases and V by 0 bases; bases with no gene match: 2. The CDR3 has 16 amino acids. Per germline, CDR1 MDHEN and CDR2 SYDVKM.

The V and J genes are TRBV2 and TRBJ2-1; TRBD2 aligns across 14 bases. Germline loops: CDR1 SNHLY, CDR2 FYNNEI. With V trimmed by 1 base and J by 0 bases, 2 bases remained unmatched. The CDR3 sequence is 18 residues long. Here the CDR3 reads CASSEGGTSGSSYNEQFF. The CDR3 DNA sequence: TGTGCCAGCAGTGAAGGTGGGACTAGCGGGAGCTCCTACAATGAGCAGTTCTTC.

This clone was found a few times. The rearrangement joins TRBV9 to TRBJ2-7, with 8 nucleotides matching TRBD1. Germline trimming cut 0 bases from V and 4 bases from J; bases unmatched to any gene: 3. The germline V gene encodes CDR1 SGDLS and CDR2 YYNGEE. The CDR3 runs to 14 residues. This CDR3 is CASSVATGGYEQYF. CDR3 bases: TGTGCCAGCAGCGTAGCCACAGGGGGTTACGAGCAGTACTTC. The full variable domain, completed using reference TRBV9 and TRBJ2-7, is DSGVTQTPKHLITATGQRVTLRCSPRSGDLSVYWYQQSLDQGLQFLIQYYNGEERAKGNILERFSAQQFPDLHSELNLSSLELGDSALYFCASSVATGGYEQYFGPGTRLTVT.

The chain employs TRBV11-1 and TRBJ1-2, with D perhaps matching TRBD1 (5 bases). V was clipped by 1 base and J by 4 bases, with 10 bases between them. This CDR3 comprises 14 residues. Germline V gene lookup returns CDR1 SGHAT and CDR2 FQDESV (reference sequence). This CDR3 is CASSLDQGGYGYTF. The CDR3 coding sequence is TGTGCCAGCAGCTTAGATCAGGGTGGCTATGGCTACACCTTC.